This T cell receptor beta chain is from a study of blood T cell repertoires in COVID-19. Study background: Samples representing acute and convalescent COVID-19 were sourced from the United States, Italy and Spain.

Assay used: immunoSEQ multiplex PCR; TCRdb lists only in-frame clones, some missing. The table has 210,000 or so clones, over 75% seen once. The CDR3 contains 14 residues. Trimming removed 1 base at V and 2 bases at J, with 7 bases between. Germline V lookup: CDR1 MGHDK, CDR2 SYGVNS. The source material was peripheral blood. This rearrangement joins TRBV25-1 to TRBJ2-3; D ambiguous. This TCR derives from a middle-aged man with active or convalescent COVID-19. The CDR3: CASSEFPNTDTQYF. The CDR3 DNA reads as TGTGCCAGCAGTGAATTCCCCAACACAGATACGCAGTATTTT.